The present T cell receptor (beta chain) was sequenced within a study of CD8 T cells in Susac syndrome. With random hexamers, roughly 0.5 to 1 ug RNA was reverse transcribed. By means of immunoSEQ multiplex PCR, TCR beta CDR3 spanning 54 Vbeta and 13 Jbeta underwent amplification. One entry per CDR3 protein results from TCRdb running MiXCR on the immunoSEQ multiplex PCR reads. The sample has around 150,000 distinct CDR3 sequences, approximately 95% seen once. The CDR3 is made up of 20 amino acids. Losses at the gene ends were 5 bases for V and 7 bases for J; bases not matched to a gene: 21. CDR1 is SGHAT and CDR2 is FQNNGV in the germline V gene. General study points: The study found that Susac CD8+ clonal expansion peaked in TEMRA cells and active patients.

Comment on this clonotype: The antigen is not known.

The J gene is TRBJ2-5, the V gene TRBV11-2; 14 nucleotides line up with TRBD2. The clonotype originates from a human donor with Susac syndrome. Sequencing input: CD8+ T cells from PBMCs. The CDR3 DNA reads as TGTGCCAGCAGCCCGAAGGGACAGCCGGGACTAGCGGGAGCGAGTGGGACCCAGTACTTC. The encoded protein is CASSPKGQPGLAGASGTQYF.